Listed below are T cell receptor beta chains from one sample, sequenced in a study of CXCR3-negative and CXCR3-positive naive CD8 T cells. TCRdb re-analyzed the 5' RACE reads; it lists each CDR3 protein once, without DNA. The data include under 85,000 distinct CDR3 sequences; the top ten clones carry approximately 1.5%. Input material: naive CXCR3- CD8+ T cells from blood. Receptors were obtained from a human donor in good health. Some clones in this sample may be carry-over from other donors' samples. Both conserved end residues are part of each CDR3.

J gene | V gene | CDR3 protein
TRBJ1-2 | TRBV20-1 | CSARETGGYGYTF
TRBJ2-7 | TRBV7-9 | CASSLPLGQIYEQYF
TRBJ2-2 | TRBV7-9 | CASSLVDPGPVLRGELFF
TRBJ2-3 | TRBV6-2/TRBV6-3 | CASLNGWDTQYF
TRBJ2-3 | TRBV7-9 | CASSLGTSPADTQYF
TRBJ2-7 | TRBV28 | CASSPGQGGIYEQYF
TRBJ2-7 | TRBV11-2 | CASSLPSGVTYEQYF
TRBJ2-1 | TRBV20-1 | CSARGGGTYNEQFF
TRBJ1-1 | TRBV29-1 | CSVAGLDTEAFF
TRBJ1-1 | TRBV29-1 | CSAPGQGGTEAFF